This T cell receptor (beta chain) was retrieved from a study of blood T cell repertoires in COVID-19 (dated by TCRdb to 2018 to 2021). For context, the study as a whole: Collaborator samples came from the United States, Italy and Spain and covered acute and convalescent phases of COVID-19. The repertoires were released in a freely available public database meant as a resource for research on the immune response to SARS-CoV-2. Subjects who had been exposed to COVID-19, were actively infected with it, or had recovered from it provided the deeply sampled blood TCRbeta repertoires that made up the dataset. Sample metadata almost always included a de-identified subject ID, COVID-19 status, age in years and sex. Where available, HLA class I and class II types were obtained from metadata supplied by the sample provider rather than from assay-based typing. The material from the prospective study consisted of cDNA or gDNA derived from T cells, B-cell-depleted T cells, or PBMCs. The samples were drawn from the first 160 participants of the ongoing ImmuneRACE study and from under 1,500 subjects provided by 6 global collaborators. Findings and caveats that apply to the study as a whole: The quantity of clinical and demographic metadata differed by source and by participant and was supplied without curation.

Germline trimming amounts to 6 bases on V and 6 bases on J, with 4 as the count of junction bases outside the gene matches. The CDR3 goes from the cysteine to the phenylalanine over 13 residues. The entry retains the CDR3 DNA only, 39 bases that are in frame from base 1. About this clone itself: Its antigen remains undetermined. No much larger clonotype is one base removed from it; base qualities were not supplied.

Collaborating institutions collected whole blood in K2EDTA tubes following their own protocols. For TCRbeta analysis, collaborators shipped samples as frozen whole blood, isolated PBMCs, or DNA extracted from either of those sample types. TCRbeta CDR3 regions were amplified from genomic DNA by means of the immunoSEQ Assay, a bias-controlled multiplex PCR. From the authors' description of their analysis: Within the assay, amplification of reference gene primers was used to estimate how many nucleated cells each sample contained. Sequence reads were collapsed and filtered to measure the absolute abundance of every unique TCRbeta CDR3 rearrangement. For each sample, productive Simpson clonality was calculated as the square root of Simpson's diversity index over productive rearrangements. TCRdb re-hosts the immuneACCESS table, in-frame sequences only. Its copies lack some clones; in the studies checked, an unresolved V gene accounts for under half of them, and the cause for the rest is not known. That table is the source of V, J and clone size, and D and trimming were worked out from the DNA. The sample yields approximately 37,000 clones; 88% were counted once. The top ten clonotypes cover approximately 10% of the sample.

The source material was peripheral blood. The V gene is TRBV12-3 or TRBV12-4 and the J gene is TRBJ2-3, and 9 junction bases match TRBD1. The sequence came from a woman in her 70s with acute or convalescent COVID-19. The nucleotides are TGTGCCAGCAGATCACAGGGGGCCGATACGCAGTATTTT. Its translation reads: CASRSQGADTQYF.